This T cell receptor beta chain is from a study of control samples from healthy donors and cancer patients. The method was immunoSEQ multiplex PCR; TCRdb's version includes in-frame clones alone and lacks a portion of them. Of around 100,000 clones in the sample, about 89% were seen once. V gave up 4 bases and J gave up 6 bases, with 10 bases separating them. Germline CDR1 reads SGHNT; CDR2 reads YENEEA. The CDR3 has 13 residues. What was sequenced was PBMCs. This receptor was obtained from a man in his sixties with lung cancer. V gene TRBV11-3 combines with J gene TRBJ2-1; a weak D match, TRBD1 (6 bases). The CDR3 region has the DNA TGTGCCAGCAGCTCAGACAGGTCCAATGAGCAGTTCTTC. Translating it yields CASSSDRSNEQFF.